These 16 T cell receptor beta chains originate from one sample sequenced in a study of brain T cells in children with intractable seizures. Profiling relied on immunoSEQ multiplex PCR, and the TCRdb table lists in-frame clones only, not all of them. The table lists tens of thousands of clones, around 93% of them singletons. The input for sequencing was peripheral blood, taken at surgery. The source of these receptors is a boy younger than two with tuberous sclerosis and intractable seizures.

This rearrangement joins TRBV29-1 to TRBJ2-1; TRBD1 matches at 8 bases. Germline loops: CDR1 SQVTM, CDR2 ANQGSEA. V gave up 6 bases and J gave up 0 bases; unmatched junction bases: 7. There are 15 residues in the CDR3. The chain's CDR3 is CSVRTGLSSYNEQFF. For the CDR3, the DNA is TGCAGCGTCCGGACAGGGCTAAGCTCCTACAATGAGCAGTTCTTC.

This sequence joins TRBV19 and TRBJ2-1; D unresolved. Germline V gene data show CDR1 as LNHDA and CDR2 as SQIVND (reference sequence). The CDR3 extends over 18 amino acids. Trimming removed 2 bases at V and 4 bases at J, with 21 bases between. CDR3 nucleotide sequence: TGTGCCAGTAGTATAACATGGCCAGTCCGAAGCTCTTACAATGAGCAGTTCTTC. This encodes CASSITWPVRSSYNEQFF.

The rearrangement links TRBV9 to TRBJ1-1; no clear D gene. The CDR3 runs to 13 residues. Germline V gene lookup returns CDR1 SGDLS and CDR2 YYNGEE. V was pared by 0 bases and J by 5 bases, with 8 bases between. The CDR3 loop reads CASSVGADTEAFF. The CDR3 nucleotides read TGTGCCAGCAGCGTAGGGGCAGATACTGAAGCTTTCTTT.

The V and J genes are TRBV6-1 and TRBJ1-5; D is possibly TRBD1 (6 bases). Trimming removed 2 bases at V and 7 bases at J, with 18 bases between. Germline V gives CDR1 MNHNS, CDR2 SASEGT. The CDR3 runs 16 residues. CDR3 DNA sequence: TGTGCCAGCAGTGAATCTCCAGGGGAGGAAGAACAGCCCCAGCATTTT. Translated: CASSESPGEEEQPQHF.

This chain connects TRBV5-1 to TRBJ2-6; maybe TRBD1 (6 bases). CDR1 SGHRS and CDR2 YFSETQ come from the germline V gene. Deletions cut 5 bases from V and 2 bases from J, with 8 bases between. The length of the CDR3 is 14 residues. As DNA, the CDR3 is TGCGCCAGCAGGGGACAACCTGGGGCCAACGTCCTGACTTTC. It encodes CASRGQPGANVLTF.

The rearrangement links TRBV19 to TRBJ1-4; possible D gene TRBD1, 6 bases. Trimming left V 3 bases short and J 12 bases short, with 17 bases between. The CDR3 has 14 residues. Germline V gene data show CDR1 as LNHDA and CDR2 as SQIVND (reference sequence). CDR3 sequence reads: CASSMMGAARELFF. Written as DNA, the CDR3 is TGTGCCAGTAGTATGATGGGGGCCGCCCGGGAACTGTTTTTT.

The chain joins TRBV7-2 to TRBJ1-2; D might be TRBD1 (5 bases). V lost 3 bases and J lost 1, with 6 bases in between. The germline V gene encodes CDR1 SGHTA and CDR2 FQGNSA. This CDR3 spans 13 amino acids. CDR3 residues: CASSFGHNYGYTF. The CDR3 nucleotides are TGTGCCAGCAGCTTTGGACATAACTATGGCTACACCTTC. The full variable domain, in which reference TRBV7-2 and TRBJ1-2 provide the parts outside the CDR3, is GAGVSQSPSNKVTEKGKDVELRCDPISGHTALYWYRQSLGQGLEFLIYFQGNSAPDKSGLPSDRFSAERTGGSVSTLTIQRTQQEDSAVYLCASSFGHNYGYTFGSGTRLTVV.

This chain connects TRBV6-4 to TRBJ2-2; 10 bases align to TRBD1. Germline V gene data show CDR1 as MRHNA and CDR2 as SNTAGT. The CDR3 sequence is 16 residues long. Losses at the gene ends were 5 bases for V and 5 bases for J; bases not matched to a gene: 8. CDR3 sequence: CASSPRDRGSTGELFF. Written as DNA, the CDR3 is TGTGCCAGCAGTCCCCGGGACAGGGGATCTACCGGGGAGCTGTTTTTT.

The J gene is TRBJ1-4, the V gene TRBV7-9; the D is unclear. CDR3 length equals 15 residues. With 8 bases removed from V and 0 bases from J, the gap between germline ends came to 13 bases. Per germline, CDR1 SEHNR and CDR2 FQNEAQ (reference sequence). CDR3 sequence: CASGFPSATNEKLFF. CDR3 sequence (DNA): TGTGCCAGCGGATTCCCCAGCGCAACTAATGAAAAACTGTTTTTT.

V is TRBV10-2 and J is TRBJ2-7; D gene uncertain. Deletions cut 8 bases from V and 4 bases from J, with 21 bases between. Per the germline V gene, CDR1 is WSHSY and CDR2 is SAAADI. There are 15 residues in the CDR3. CDR3 loop: CASRPPATFDYEQYF. DNA of the CDR3: TGCGCCAGCCGTCCCCCGGCAACATTCGATTACGAGCAGTACTTC.

This chain connects TRBV24-1 to TRBJ2-1, with TRBD2 matching 8 bases. Germline V CDR1 and CDR2: KGHDR, SFDVKD. The CDR3 totals 15 residues. V lost 4 bases to trimming and J lost 4 bases; unmatched junction nucleotides: 5. The CDR3 bases are TGTGCCACCAGTGAAGGCGGGGGGCTTTACAATGAGCAGTTCTTC. This translates into CATSEGGGLYNEQFF.

The chain uses TRBV30 and TRBJ2-3; either TRBD1 or TRBD2 may supply D (5 bases each). Per the germline V gene, CDR1 is GTSNPN and CDR2 is SVGIG (reference sequence). The V and J ends lost 3 bases and 4 bases respectively, with 17 bases between them. CDR3 length: 15 residues. The CDR3 protein is CAWSLGPSNADTQYF. In nucleotides, the CDR3 is TGTGCCTGGAGCCTGGGACCTAGCAACGCAGATACGCAGTATTTT.

The rearrangement links TRBV27 to TRBJ2-1; D is possibly TRBD2 (7 bases). The length of the CDR3 is 15 residues. V was cut by 5 bases and J by 6 bases, with 17 bases left in between. CDR1 MNHEY and CDR2 SMNVEV come from the germline V gene (reference sequence). CDR3 in DNA: TGTGCCAGCAGTCCAAACCCTGGGGGGGCCAATGAGCAGTTCTTC. It is translated as CASSPNPGGANEQFF.

The CDR3 region has the DNA TGTGCCAGCTCACCAGGGGCCGATACGCAGTATTTT. Translating it yields CASSPGADTQYF. The V gene is TRBV18, the J gene TRBJ2-3, with a weak D call TRBD1 (5 bases). Per the germline V gene, CDR1 is KGHSH and CDR2 is LQKENI. This CDR3 spans 12 amino acids. Trimming shortened V by 2 bases and J by 6 bases, and 6 bases separated the two germline ends.

The genes are TRBV5-1 and TRBJ2-3; D unresolved. Germline lookup yields CDR1 SGHRS and CDR2 YFSETQ. The V gene lost 6 bases and the J gene lost 6 bases, with 8 bases spanning the gap. The CDR3 has 11 amino acids. The CDR3 reads CASKVSDTQYF. The CDR3 DNA follows: TGCGCCAGCAAGGTCTCCGATACGCAGTATTTT. Variable domain in full (rest from reference TRBV5-1 and TRBJ2-3): KAGVTQTPRYLIKTRGQQVTLSCSPISGHRSVSWYQQTPGQGLQFLFEYFSETQRNKGNFPGRFSGRQFSNSRSEMNVSTLELGDSALYLCASKVSDTQYFGPGTRLTVL.

The table lists this clone with a few counts. The rearrangement links TRBV24-1 to TRBJ1-2; D remains unclear. The V gene's germline CDR1 is KGHDR and CDR2 SFDVKD. Trimming took 0 bases from V and 7 from J, leaving 26 bases between them. The CDR3 contains 19 residues. The CDR3 nucleotides are TGTGCCACCAGTGATTTGAATAGGTGTAGGGTCAGGCGGGTGTGTGGCTACACCTTC. This codes for CATSDLNRCRVRRVCGYTF.